Listed here are 29 T cell receptor beta chains from one sample, sequenced in a study of OX40 agonist ivuxolimab in advanced cancers. Only in-frame clones appear in the TCRdb table, and some are missing; sequencing was by immunoSEQ multiplex PCR. The table lists around 59,000 clones, around nine tenths of them singletons. The input for sequencing was CD4+ or CD8+ T cells sorted from blood, taken in a trial of the OX40 agonist ivuxolimab. The receptors come from an adult with an advanced solid tumor such as melanoma, head and neck, liver or kidney cancer.

V is TRBV5-1 and J is TRBJ2-5; 8 bases are a match to TRBD1. This CDR3 region has 13 residues. Losses at the gene ends were 3 bases for V and 4 bases for J; bases not matched to a gene: 2. Germline assignment: CDR1 SGHRS and CDR2 YFSETQ. The chain's CDR3 is CASSYGQGETQYF. In nucleotides, the CDR3 is TGCGCCAGCAGCTATGGACAGGGAGAGACCCAGTACTTC.

V gene TRBV14 combines with J gene TRBJ2-1; 9 bases line up with TRBD2. V dropped 3 bases and J dropped 8; count of bases not matched to a gene: 2. CDR3 size: 13 residues. Germline loops: CDR1 SGHDN, CDR2 FVKESK. DNA of the CDR3: TGTGCCAGCAGCCATGCGGGAGGGCATGAGCAGTTCTTC. Translating gives CASSHAGGHEQFF.

The rearrangement uses TRBV6-5 and TRBJ1-1, with no clear D. Looked up from germline, CDR1 is MNHEY and CDR2 is SVGAGI. V was pared by 2 bases and J by 6 bases, with 10 bases between. The CDR3 totals 13 residues. Here the CDR3 reads CASSYQQRAEAFF. The CDR3 region has the DNA TGTGCCAGCAGTTACCAGCAACGGGCTGAAGCTTTCTTT.

This clone appeared once. The V call is TRBV5-6, the J call TRBJ2-5; possibly TRBD1 for D (5 bases). V was trimmed by 1 base and J by 9 bases, leaving 16 bases between them. The CDR3 covers 14 residues. In germline, CDR1 is SGHDT, CDR2 YYEEEE. CDR3 in DNA: TGTGCCAGCAGCTTGTACCAGGGCTTTCCGGCCCAGTACTTC. Residues: CASSLYQGFPAQYF.

This chain uses TRBV11-3 with TRBJ2-5, with 13 bases aligning to TRBD2. Trimming removed 5 bases from V and 4 bases from J; junction bases left unmatched: 7. From germline, CDR1 is SGHNT and CDR2 YENEEA. The CDR3 spans 16 residues. In nucleotides, the CDR3 is TGTGCCAGCAGCCCCGGACTAGCGGGAGAGGGAGAGACCCAGTACTTC. Its translation: CASSPGLAGEGETQYF.

This rearrangement joins TRBV5-1 to TRBJ1-2, with 8 bases matching TRBD1. Germline CDR1 SGHRS, CDR2 YFSETQ. This CDR3 region has 15 residues. The J segment lost 5 bases and the V segment lost 4 bases, leaving 10 bases of the junction unmatched. CDR3 protein: CASSPGQGRGYGYTF. CDR3 coding DNA: TGCGCCAGCAGCCCAGGACAGGGAAGGGGTTATGGCTACACCTTC. The variable domain in full, completed from reference TRBV5-1 and TRBJ1-2, reads KAGVTQTPRYLIKTRGQQVTLSCSPISGHRSVSWYQQTPGQGLQFLFEYFSETQRNKGNFPGRFSGRQFSNSRSEMNVSTLELGDSALYLCASSPGQGRGYGYTFGSGTRLTVV.

This clone occurred once. This chain links TRBV5-1 with TRBJ1-2; the D is unclear. This CDR3 has 12 residues. The V and J ends lost 4 bases and 2 bases respectively, with 6 bases between them. Germline CDR1 reads SGHRS; CDR2 reads YFSETQ. This chain's CDR3 is CASSESNYGYTF. The CDR3 DNA sequence: TGCGCCAGCAGCGAGTCAAACTATGGCTACACCTTC.

This clone is labeled medium-sized (0.01 to 0.1%). This chain connects TRBV6-6 to TRBJ1-5; 7 positions match TRBD1. Germline values: CDR1 MNHNY, CDR2 SVGAGI (reference sequence). V shed 3 bases, J shed 5 bases, and the junction held 4 bases outside the gene matches. The length of the CDR3 is 14 residues. The CDR3 DNA reads as TGTGCCAGCAGTTATGGGACAGTGGATCAGCCCCAGCATTTT. It is translated as CASSYGTVDQPQHF.

This chain joins TRBV6-1 and TRBJ2-7, with 10 positions matching TRBD1. Germline V gene lookup returns CDR1 MNHNS and CDR2 SASEGT. This CDR3 is built from 15 residues. The ends lost 6 bases at V and 2 bases at J; junction bases unmatched: 7. The CDR3 DNA sequence: TGTGCCAGCAGATTAAGGACAGGGGGTACCTACGAGCAGTACTTC. Its protein is CASRLRTGGTYEQYF.

The V and J genes are TRBV19 and TRBJ2-7; TRBD2 agrees at 10 bases. The V gene end was trimmed by 3 bases and the J gene end by 5 bases; junction bases not matched to a gene: 10. The CDR3 spans 16 residues. Per the germline V gene, CDR1 is LNHDA and CDR2 is SQIVND (reference sequence). CDR3 loop: CASSIRASGGTHEQYF. CDR3 bases: TGTGCCAGTAGTATTCGGGCTAGCGGGGGTACGCACGAGCAGTACTTC.

Here the CDR3 reads CASGERGLWYGYTF. CDR3 bases: TGTGCCAGCGGAGAGAGGGGGCTTTGGTATGGCTACACCTTC. The V gene is TRBV6-5, the J gene TRBJ1-2, with 7 bases matching TRBD1. V lost 8 bases to trimming and J lost 5 bases; unmatched junction nucleotides: 11. The CDR3 loop spans 14 amino acids. CDR1 MNHEY and CDR2 SVGAGI come from the germline V gene.

The chain links TRBV25-1 to TRBJ2-3; 10 bases match TRBD2. The CDR3 is 16 amino acids. V was clipped by 2 bases and J by 5 bases; unmatched bases: 7. CDR1 MGHDK and CDR2 SYGVNS come from the germline V gene. Here the CDR3 reads CASSEPSGSGGDTQYF. CDR3 DNA: TGTGCCAGCAGTGAACCTAGCGGGAGCGGGGGAGATACGCAGTATTTT.

V is TRBV9 and J is TRBJ2-1, with a tentative D call TRBD2 (6 bases). V shed 3 bases and J shed 9 bases, with 16 bases lying between them. Germline CDR1 and CDR2: SGDLS and YYNGEE. The CDR3 is made up of 14 amino acids. The CDR3 sequence is CASSAGTQGSEQFF. The CDR3, as DNA: TGTGCCAGCAGCGCCGGGACTCAGGGCAGTGAGCAGTTCTTC.

The rearrangement links TRBV23-1 to TRBJ2-2, with TRBD1 matching over 12 bases. Being an ORF, TRBV23-1 has a function that is uncertain. The length of the CDR3 is 21 residues. Trimming cost V 2 bases and J 6 bases; bases outside gene matches: 19. DNA of the CDR3: TGCGCCAGCAGTCAACTCCCCCATGGGACAGGGGGCCGGGTAAGCTCCGGGGAGCTGTTTTTT. This sequence encodes CASSQLPHGTGGRVSSGELFF.

This clone has just a few counts. V gene TRBV19 combines with J gene TRBJ2-7; 9 nucleotides match TRBD2. J gave up 0 bases and V 7 bases, and 10 bases lay outside the gene matches. The CDR3 runs to 16 residues. Germline lookup yields CDR1 LNHDA and CDR2 SQIVND (reference sequence). DNA for the CDR3: TGTGCCAGTAAGCCTAGCGGGACTTTTAGCTCCTACGAGCAGTACTTC. This translates into CASKPSGTFSSYEQYF.

The chain links TRBV29-1 to TRBJ2-5; 13 positions agree with TRBD2. V lost 1 base, J lost 6 bases, and 8 bases stayed unmatched. CDR1 SQVTM and CDR2 ANQGSEA come from the germline V gene. The CDR3 extends over 16 amino acids. Written as DNA, the CDR3 is TGCAGCGTTGAAGGGACTAGCGGGAGTGGCTTGAAGACCCAGTACTTC. Residues: CSVEGTSGSGLKTQYF.

This chain links TRBV2 with TRBJ2-2; 10 bases match TRBD1. J lost 5 bases, V lost 5 bases, and 5 bases had no gene match. The germline V gene has CDR1 SNHLY and CDR2 FYNNEI. This CDR3 has 15 amino acids. CDR3 residues: CASSRDRGATGELFF. CDR3 DNA sequence: TGTGCCAGCAGTAGGGACAGGGGCGCAACCGGGGAGCTGTTTTTT.

This chain joins TRBV5-4 and TRBJ2-7; TRBD2 matches 9 bases. V lost 1 base to trimming and J lost 5 bases; unmatched junction nucleotides: 7. This CDR3 contains 15 residues. Germline V gives CDR1 SGHNT, CDR2 YYREEE (reference sequence). CDR3 DNA sequence: TGTGCCAGCAGCTTGCGGGCGGGAGGGCGAGACGAGCAGTACTTC. Translated, it gives CASSLRAGGRDEQYF.

This clone came up a few times. The chain joins TRBV27 to TRBJ2-7; 10 nucleotides align to TRBD2. Trimming removed 3 bases from V and 9 bases from J; junction bases left unmatched: 11. This CDR3 is 15 amino acids long. The V gene's germline CDR1 is MNHEY and CDR2 SMNVEV (reference sequence). The CDR3 DNA sequence: TGTGCCAGCAGTTTTAGAACCGGGACTAGCGTAGTGCAGTACTTC. Its protein product is CASSFRTGTSVVQYF.

The chain employs TRBV10-3 and TRBJ2-3; TRBD2 is a possible D gene (6 bases). The CDR3 runs 13 residues. Trimming took 4 bases from V and 6 from J, leaving 11 bases between them. Germline assignment: CDR1 ENHRY and CDR2 SYGVKD. The CDR3 nucleotides are TGTGCCATCAGTGCGGGAGTCAGGGATACGCAGTATTTT. Translated: CAISAGVRDTQYF.

V is TRBV5-1 and J is TRBJ2-2, with D possibly TRBD2 on 5 matching bases. CDR3 length: 13 residues. The V gene lost 2 bases and the J gene lost 4 bases, with 6 bases spanning the gap. In germline, CDR1 is SGHRS, CDR2 YFSETQ. Written as DNA, the CDR3 is TGCGCCAGCAGCTTCGGGATCACCGGGGAGCTGTTTTTT. Protein product: CASSFGITGELFF.

This clone was recorded once. This sequence joins TRBV7-3 and TRBJ2-5; D is unresolved. Trimming pared 2 bases from V and 4 bases from J, leaving 5 bases between. Germline values: CDR1 SGHTA, CDR2 FQGTGA. This CDR3 is built from 12 residues. In DNA, the CDR3 is TGTGCCAGCAGCTTAGCTGGAGAGACCCAGTACTTC. It is translated as CASSLAGETQYF.

This rearrangement joins TRBV19 to TRBJ2-6, with D uncertain. CDR1 and CDR2 (germline): LNHDA, SQIVND (reference sequence). V lost 3 bases and J 2 bases, leaving 17 bases between the germline ends. The CDR3 is 18 amino acids. Here the CDR3 DNA reads TGTGCCAGTAGTATCCAGACTTATTTAGAACCTGGGGCCAACGTCCTGACTTTC. Its protein is CASSIQTYLEPGANVLTF. The full variable domain, rest sourced from reference TRBV19 and TRBJ2-6, is DGGITQSPKYLFRKEGQNVTLSCEQNLNHDAMYWYRQDPGQGLRLIYYSQIVNDFQKGDIAEGYSVSREKKESFPLTVTSAQKNPTAFYLCASSIQTYLEPGANVLTFGAGSRLTVL.

The chain couples TRBV9 to TRBJ1-2; D not certain. The V and J ends lost 2 bases and 8 bases respectively, with 13 bases between them. This CDR3 spans 13 amino acids. Germline V gene lookup returns CDR1 SGDLS and CDR2 YYNGEE. DNA of the CDR3: TGTGCCAGCAGCGTGGACTCGTTGCGCGGCTACACCTTC. As protein: CASSVDSLRGYTF.

This chain connects TRBV27 to TRBJ1-1, with D perhaps TRBD1 (5 bases). This CDR3 is built from 15 residues. Germline values: CDR1 MNHEY, CDR2 SMNVEV (reference sequence). V shed 2 bases and J shed 0 bases, with 10 bases lying between them. The CDR3 nucleotides are TGTGCCAGCAGTTTAGGGGCAGGGATGAACACTGAAGCTTTCTTT. This encodes CASSLGAGMNTEAFF.

This sequence joins TRBV4-2 and TRBJ2-2, with 7 positions matching TRBD1. The CDR3 length is 17 residues. Germline CDR1 LGHNA, CDR2 YNFKEQ. Trimming took 0 bases from V and 3 from J; bases not matched to a gene: 7. The CDR3 region is CASSQEVSQGDTGELFF. The CDR3 DNA sequence: TGTGCCAGCAGCCAAGAGGTCTCCCAGGGGGACACCGGGGAGCTGTTTTTT.

The V call is TRBV25-1, the J call TRBJ2-5; a weak D match, TRBD2 (6 bases). CDR3 length equals 15 residues. Between the trimmed V and J ends, which lost 8 bases and 1 base, there was a span of 17 bases. The germline CDR1 and CDR2 sequences are MGHDK and SYGVNS. The CDR3 DNA is TGTGCCAGCCCTGATTTGGGGGGTCCCCAAGAGACCCAGTACTTC. The encoded protein is CASPDLGGPQETQYF.

J is TRBJ1-4 and V is TRBV11-2; perhaps TRBD1 as D (5 bases). Per germline, CDR1 SGHAT and CDR2 FQNNGV. Trimming took 4 bases from V and 8 from J, leaving 20 bases between them. This CDR3 region has 16 residues. CDR3 protein: CASSSLDSEAREKLFF. DNA for the CDR3: TGTGCCAGCAGCTCCTTAGACAGTGAGGCAAGGGAAAAACTGTTTTTT.

In DNA form, the CDR3 reads TGTGCCAGCAGTAAAACCGGGAACACAGATACGCAGTATTTT. Translated: CASSKTGNTDTQYF. This rearrangement joins TRBV6-1 to TRBJ2-3; perhaps TRBD2 as D (5 bases). There are 14 residues in the CDR3. Germline V gene data show CDR1 as MNHNS and CDR2 as SASEGT. The germline V and J ends were trimmed by 5 bases and 2 bases, with 11 bases remaining between them.